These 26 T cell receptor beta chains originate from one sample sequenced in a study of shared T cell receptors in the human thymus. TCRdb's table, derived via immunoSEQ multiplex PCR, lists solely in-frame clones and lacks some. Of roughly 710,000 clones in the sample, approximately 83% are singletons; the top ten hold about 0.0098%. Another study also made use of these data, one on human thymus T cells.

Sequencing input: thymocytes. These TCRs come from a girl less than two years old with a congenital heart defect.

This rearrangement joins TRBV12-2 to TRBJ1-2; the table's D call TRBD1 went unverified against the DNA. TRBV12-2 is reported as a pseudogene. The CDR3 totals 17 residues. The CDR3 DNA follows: TGTGCAAGTCGCCCACCTAGGGGCCTCAGGGGCCCTTATGGCTACACCTTC. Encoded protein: CASRPPRGLRGPYGYTF.

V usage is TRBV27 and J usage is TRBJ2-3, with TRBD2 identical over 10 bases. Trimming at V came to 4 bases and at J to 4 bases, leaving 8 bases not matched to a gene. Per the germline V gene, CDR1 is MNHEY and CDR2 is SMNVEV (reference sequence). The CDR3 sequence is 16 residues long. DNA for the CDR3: TGTGCCAGCAGTTCTAGCGGGGGCAGTGCCGCAGATACGCAGTATTTT. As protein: CASSSSGGSAADTQYF.

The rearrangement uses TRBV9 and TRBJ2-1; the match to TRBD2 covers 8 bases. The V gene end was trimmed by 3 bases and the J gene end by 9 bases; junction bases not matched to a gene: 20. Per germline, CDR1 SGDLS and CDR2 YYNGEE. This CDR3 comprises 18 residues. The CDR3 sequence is CASSEHRRGRGARGEQFF. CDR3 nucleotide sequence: TGTGCCAGCAGCGAGCATCGTCGGGGGCGGGGGGCCCGTGGTGAGCAGTTCTTC.

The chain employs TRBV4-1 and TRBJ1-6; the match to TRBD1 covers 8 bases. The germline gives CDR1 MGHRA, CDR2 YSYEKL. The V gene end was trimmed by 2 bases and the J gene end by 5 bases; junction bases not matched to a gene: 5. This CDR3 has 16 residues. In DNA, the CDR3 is TGCGCCAGCAGCCAAACCGCAGGGGGCGATAATTCACCCCTCCACTTT. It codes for CASSQTAGGDNSPLHF.

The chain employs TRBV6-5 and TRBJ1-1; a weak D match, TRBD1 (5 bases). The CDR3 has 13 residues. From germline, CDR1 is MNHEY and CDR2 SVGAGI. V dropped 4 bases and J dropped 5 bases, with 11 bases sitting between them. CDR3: CASSWRGGTEAFF. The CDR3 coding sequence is TGTGCCAGCAGTTGGCGGGGGGGGACTGAAGCTTTCTTT.

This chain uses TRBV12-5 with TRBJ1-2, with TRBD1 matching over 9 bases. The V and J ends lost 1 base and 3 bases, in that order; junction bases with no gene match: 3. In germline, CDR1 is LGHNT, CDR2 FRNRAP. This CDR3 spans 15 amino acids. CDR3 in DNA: TGTGCTAGTGGTTTGGAACAGGGGGCGGACTATGGCTACACCTTC. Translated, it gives CASGLEQGADYGYTF.

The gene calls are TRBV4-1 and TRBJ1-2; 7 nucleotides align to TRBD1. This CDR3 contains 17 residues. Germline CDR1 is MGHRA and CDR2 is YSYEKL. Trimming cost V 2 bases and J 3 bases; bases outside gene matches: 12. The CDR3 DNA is TGCGCCAGCAGCCAACGCTGCCCAACAGGGGCCGACTATGGCTACACCTTC. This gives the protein CASSQRCPTGADYGYTF.

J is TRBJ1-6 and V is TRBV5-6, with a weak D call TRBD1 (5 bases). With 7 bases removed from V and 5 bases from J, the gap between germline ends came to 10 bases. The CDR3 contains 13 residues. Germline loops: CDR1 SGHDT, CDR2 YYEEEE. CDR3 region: CASAGPDNSPLHF. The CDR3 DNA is TGTGCCAGCGCGGGGCCGGATAATTCACCCCTCCACTTT.

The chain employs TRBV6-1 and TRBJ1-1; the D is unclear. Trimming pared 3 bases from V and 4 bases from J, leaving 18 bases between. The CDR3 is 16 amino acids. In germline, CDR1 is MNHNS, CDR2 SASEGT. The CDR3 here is CASSEDRYYKATEAFF. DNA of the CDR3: TGTGCCAGCAGTGAGGATAGGTACTATAAGGCCACTGAAGCTTTCTTT.

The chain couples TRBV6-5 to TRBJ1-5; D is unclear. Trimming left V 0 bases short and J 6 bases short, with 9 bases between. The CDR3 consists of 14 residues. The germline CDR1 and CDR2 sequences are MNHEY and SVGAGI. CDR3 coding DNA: TGTGCCAGCAGTTACTCGGCGGGCGCTCAGCCCCAGCATTTT. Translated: CASSYSAGAQPQHF.

The CDR3 bases are TGTGCCAGCAGCCACCTGACAGGGACGAACACCGGGGAGCTGTTTTTT. Amino acids: CASSHLTGTNTGELFF. This chain connects TRBV9 to TRBJ2-2; 7 bases are shared with TRBD1. Germline lookup yields CDR1 SGDLS and CDR2 YYNGEE. The V segment lost 4 bases and the J segment 0 bases; nucleotides outside the gene matches: 6. The CDR3 loop spans 16 amino acids.

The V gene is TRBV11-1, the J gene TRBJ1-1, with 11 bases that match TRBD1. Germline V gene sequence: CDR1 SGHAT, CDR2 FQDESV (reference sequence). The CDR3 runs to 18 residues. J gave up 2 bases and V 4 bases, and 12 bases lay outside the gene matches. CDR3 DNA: TGTGCCAGCAGCTGCCGCCTTCGGGACAGGGGGGATAACACTGAAGCTTTCTTT. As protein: CASSCRLRDRGDNTEAFF.

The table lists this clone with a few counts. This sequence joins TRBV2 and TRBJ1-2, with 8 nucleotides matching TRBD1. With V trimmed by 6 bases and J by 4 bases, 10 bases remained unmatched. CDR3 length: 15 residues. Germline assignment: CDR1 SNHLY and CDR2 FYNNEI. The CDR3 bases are TGTGCCAGCAGGGTAGCGGTCACAGGGGGCTATGGCTACACCTTC. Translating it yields CASRVAVTGGYGYTF.

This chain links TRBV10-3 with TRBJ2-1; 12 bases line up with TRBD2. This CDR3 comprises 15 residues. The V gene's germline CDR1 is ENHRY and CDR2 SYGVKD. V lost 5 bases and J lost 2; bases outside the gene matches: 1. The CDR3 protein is CAISSSGGAYNEQFF. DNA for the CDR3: TGTGCCATCAGTTCTAGCGGGGGGGCCTACAATGAGCAGTTCTTC.

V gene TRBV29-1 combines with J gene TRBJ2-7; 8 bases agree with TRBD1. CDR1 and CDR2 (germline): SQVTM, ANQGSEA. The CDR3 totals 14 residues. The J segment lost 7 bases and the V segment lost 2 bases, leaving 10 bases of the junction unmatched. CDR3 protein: CSVESWQGAGEQYF. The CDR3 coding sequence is TGCAGCGTTGAATCTTGGCAGGGGGCGGGGGAGCAGTACTTC.

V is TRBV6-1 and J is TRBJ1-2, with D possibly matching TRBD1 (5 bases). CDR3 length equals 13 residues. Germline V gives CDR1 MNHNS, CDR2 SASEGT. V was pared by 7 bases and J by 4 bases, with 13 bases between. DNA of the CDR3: TGTGCCAGCAACCCAGGGTACGGCTATGGCTACACCTTC. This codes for CASNPGYGYGYTF.

This CDR3 is CASSNNRDRVPSYEQYF. CDR3 coding DNA: TGTGCCAGCAGTAACAACCGGGACAGGGTGCCATCCTACGAGCAGTACTTC. The chain employs TRBV27 and TRBJ2-7, with TRBD1 matching 9 bases. CDR1 is MNHEY and CDR2 is SMNVEV in the germline V gene (reference sequence). Trimming took 5 bases from V and 1 from J; bases not matched to a gene: 12. The CDR3 runs to 17 residues.

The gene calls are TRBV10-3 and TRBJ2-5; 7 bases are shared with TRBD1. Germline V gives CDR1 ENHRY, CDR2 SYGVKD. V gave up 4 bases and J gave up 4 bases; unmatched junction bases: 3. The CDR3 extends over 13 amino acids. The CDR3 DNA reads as TGTGCCATCAGTGTGACAGGGCGAGAGACCCAGTACTTC. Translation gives CAISVTGRETQYF.

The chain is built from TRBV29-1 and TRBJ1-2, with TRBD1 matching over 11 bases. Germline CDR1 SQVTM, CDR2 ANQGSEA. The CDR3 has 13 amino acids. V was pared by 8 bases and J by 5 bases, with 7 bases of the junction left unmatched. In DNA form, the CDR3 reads TGCAGCATAAGCCGGGACAGGGGGTATGGCTACACCTTC. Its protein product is CSISRDRGYGYTF.

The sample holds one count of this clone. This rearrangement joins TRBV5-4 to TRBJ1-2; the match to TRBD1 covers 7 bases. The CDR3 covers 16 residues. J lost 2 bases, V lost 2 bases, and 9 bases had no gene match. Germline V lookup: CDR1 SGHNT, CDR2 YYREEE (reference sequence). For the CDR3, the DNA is TGTGCCAGCAGCTTCCCTGCAGGGGGGAAAAACTATGGCTACACCTTC. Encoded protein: CASSFPAGGKNYGYTF.

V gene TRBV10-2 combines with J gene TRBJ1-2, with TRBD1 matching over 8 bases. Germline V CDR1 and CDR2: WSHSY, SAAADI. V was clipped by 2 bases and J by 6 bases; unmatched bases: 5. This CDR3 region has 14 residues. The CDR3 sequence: CASSEPRTGHGYTF. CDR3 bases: TGCGCCAGCAGTGAGCCCCGGACAGGGCATGGCTACACCTTC.

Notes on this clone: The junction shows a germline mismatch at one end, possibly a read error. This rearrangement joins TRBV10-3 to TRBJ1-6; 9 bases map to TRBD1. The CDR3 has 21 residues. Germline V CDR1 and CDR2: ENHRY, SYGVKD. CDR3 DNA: TGTGCCATCAGGGAGTCGAAGGGGGACAGGGAAAATAGCTCCTATAATTCACCCCTCCACTTT. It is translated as CAIRESKGDRENSSYNSPLHF.

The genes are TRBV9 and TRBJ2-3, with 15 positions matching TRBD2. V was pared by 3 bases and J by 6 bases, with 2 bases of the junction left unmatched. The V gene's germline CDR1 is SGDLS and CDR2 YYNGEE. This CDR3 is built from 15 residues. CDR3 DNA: TGTGCCAGCAGCGGGACTAGCGGGGGGGCGGATACGCAGTATTTT. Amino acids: CASSGTSGGADTQYF.

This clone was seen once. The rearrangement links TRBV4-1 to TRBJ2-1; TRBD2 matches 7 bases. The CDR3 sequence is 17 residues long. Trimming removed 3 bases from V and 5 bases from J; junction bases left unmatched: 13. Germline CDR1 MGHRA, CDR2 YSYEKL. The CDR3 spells CASSQKAGDHENNEQFF. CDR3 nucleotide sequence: TGCGCCAGCAGCCAGAAGGCGGGGGACCACGAGAACAATGAGCAGTTCTTC.

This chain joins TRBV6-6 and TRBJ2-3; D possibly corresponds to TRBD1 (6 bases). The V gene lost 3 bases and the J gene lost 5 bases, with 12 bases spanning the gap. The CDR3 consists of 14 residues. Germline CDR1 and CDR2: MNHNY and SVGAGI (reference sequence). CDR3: CASSYRGKGDTQYF. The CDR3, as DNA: TGTGCCAGCAGTTATAGGGGGAAGGGAGATACGCAGTATTTT.

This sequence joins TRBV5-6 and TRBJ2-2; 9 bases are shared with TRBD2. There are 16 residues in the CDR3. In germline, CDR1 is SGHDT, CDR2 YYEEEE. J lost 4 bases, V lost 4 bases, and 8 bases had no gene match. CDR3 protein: CASSPIGGGGTGELFF. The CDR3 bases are TGTGCCAGCAGCCCCATCGGCGGGGGGGGCACCGGGGAGCTGTTTTTT.